The 24 T cell receptor beta chains below were found in one sample sequenced in a study of OX40 agonist ivuxolimab in advanced cancers. Measured with immunoSEQ multiplex PCR; TCRdb has only the in-frame clones, and not every one. Of roughly 70,000 clones listed, more than 70% are singletons. This specimen was CD4+ or CD8+ T cells sorted from blood, taken in a trial of the OX40 agonist ivuxolimab. The receptor set was obtained from an adult with an advanced solid tumor such as melanoma, head and neck, liver or kidney cancer.

This sequence joins TRBV2 and TRBJ2-2; unclear D gene. V gave up 7 bases and J gave up 5 bases, with 14 bases separating them. This CDR3 spans 14 amino acids. Germline CDR1 is SNHLY and CDR2 is FYNNEI. The CDR3 DNA is TGTGCCAGCAAGGAAGAGCTCCTGACCGGGGAGCTGTTTTTT. Amino acid sequence: CASKEELLTGELFF.

This clone was seen once. The V call is TRBV29-1, the J call TRBJ1-1; weak D call: TRBD1 (6 bases). The CDR3 covers 12 residues. The V end lost 4 bases, the J end lost 1 base, and 7 bases lay between the germline ends. The germline V gene has CDR1 SQVTM and CDR2 ANQGSEA. The CDR3 sequence: CSVVRGNTEAFF. The CDR3 DNA is TGCAGCGTTGTCAGGGGGAACACTGAAGCTTTCTTT. Looking up the rest from reference TRBV29-1 and TRBJ1-1 gives the full variable domain: SAVISQKPSRDICQRGTSLTIQCQVDSQVTMMFWYRQQPGQSLTLIATANQGSEATYESGFVIDKFPISRPNLTFSTLTVSNMSPEDSSIYLCSVVRGNTEAFFGQGTRLTVV.

The V and J genes are TRBV7-2 and TRBJ2-1, with 10 positions matching TRBD2. V trimming: 5 bases; J trimming: 7 bases; junction bases outside the gene matches: 8. The CDR3 totals 15 residues. CDR1 is SGHTA, CDR2 FQGNSA, per germline. The CDR3: CASSRALAGVNEQFF. In DNA form, the CDR3 reads TGTGCCAGCAGCCGGGCCCTAGCGGGAGTGAATGAGCAGTTCTTC.

This chain joins TRBV28 and TRBJ1-5; weak D call: TRBD1 (6 bases). There are 14 residues in the CDR3. V was clipped by 5 bases and J by 7 bases, with 15 bases between them. In germline, CDR1 is MDHEN, CDR2 SYDVKM. CDR3 amino acids: CASSLSGARQPQHF. As DNA, the CDR3 is TGTGCCAGCAGTCTCTCGGGGGCGCGCCAGCCCCAGCATTTT.

This sequence joins TRBV14 and TRBJ2-7; 10 nucleotides align to TRBD2. Trimming at V came to 1 base and at J to 0 bases, leaving 18 bases not matched to a gene. The CDR3 runs 21 residues. CDR1 and CDR2 from the germline V gene are SGHDN and FVKESK. The CDR3 sequence is CASSQGSRGLASQIRSYEQYF. CDR3 DNA sequence: TGTGCCAGCAGCCAAGGGTCAAGGGGACTAGCGAGTCAAATCCGCTCCTACGAGCAGTACTTC.

The chain links TRBV5-1 to TRBJ1-4; D is ambiguous. There are 14 residues in the CDR3. The V and J ends lost 7 bases and 0 bases respectively, with 10 bases between them. Germline-derived CDR1 and CDR2 are SGHRS and YFSETQ. The CDR3 reads CASRWGATNEKLFF. CDR3 nucleotides: TGCGCCAGCCGTTGGGGTGCAACTAATGAAAAACTGTTTTTT. Supplemented by reference TRBV5-1 and TRBJ1-4, the full variable domain reads KAGVTQTPRYLIKTRGQQVTLSCSPISGHRSVSWYQQTPGQGLQFLFEYFSETQRNKGNFPGRFSGRQFSNSRSEMNVSTLELGDSALYLCASRWGATNEKLFFGSGTQLSVL.

V usage is TRBV7-9 and J usage is TRBJ2-6, with D unclear. The V and J ends lost 5 bases and 1 base respectively, with 9 bases between them. The CDR3 spans 15 residues. Germline V gene data show CDR1 as SEHNR and CDR2 as FQNEAQ (reference sequence). This CDR3 reads CASSLGISGANVLTF. The CDR3 DNA reads as TGTGCCAGCAGCCTAGGGATTTCTGGGGCCAACGTCCTGACTTTC.

This clone was observed many times. The genes are TRBV7-3 and TRBJ2-7; 8 nucleotides match TRBD1. Germline CDR1 is SGHTA and CDR2 is FQGTGA. The CDR3 runs 14 residues. J lost 0 bases, V lost 5 bases, and 3 bases had no gene match. In DNA, the CDR3 is TGTGCCAGCAGCCCGGGACAGGACTCCTACGAGCAGTACTTC. This sequence encodes CASSPGQDSYEQYF.

This sequence joins TRBV7-2 and TRBJ2-5; D ambiguous. The CDR3 length is 11 residues. V lost 3 bases and J 5 bases, leaving 4 bases between the germline ends. Germline V gene sequence: CDR1 SGHTA, CDR2 FQGNSA. The CDR3 nucleotides are TGTGCCAGCAGCTTGACGGAGACCCAGTACTTC. It is translated as CASSLTETQYF. The complete variable domain, with remaining parts taken from reference TRBV7-2 and TRBJ2-5, reads GAGVSQSPSNKVTEKGKDVELRCDPISGHTALYWYRQSLGQGLEFLIYFQGNSAPDKSGLPSDRFSAERTGGSVSTLTIQRTQQEDSAVYLCASSLTETQYFGPGTRLLVL.

The chain joins TRBV21-1 to TRBJ2-7; TRBD1, the table's D call, lacks a check against the DNA. TRBV21-1 is a pseudogene segment. The CDR3 is 16 amino acids. CDR3 sequence (DNA): TGTGCCAGCAGCAAAGGGGACAGGGGGTACTCCTACGAGCAGTACTTC. Its translation is CASSKGDRGYSYEQYF.

V gene TRBV4-3 combines with J gene TRBJ2-5; 13 nucleotides line up with TRBD2. The trim removed 3 bases at V and 5 bases at J, leaving 6 bases unmatched. There are 16 residues in the CDR3. The germline CDR1 and CDR2 sequences are LGHNA and YSLEER. The CDR3 protein is CASSQGTSGELETQYF. The CDR3 DNA is TGCGCCAGCAGCCAGGGGACTAGCGGGGAATTGGAGACCCAGTACTTC.

The rearrangement links TRBV6-5 to TRBJ1-2; tentatively, D is TRBD1 (5 bases). The length of the CDR3 is 15 residues. The germline V gene encodes CDR1 MNHEY and CDR2 SVGAGI. The ends were cut back, 0 bases at V and 5 bases at J, with 13 bases in the middle. This chain's CDR3 is CASSYSAGQRYGYTF. The DNA for the CDR3 is TGTGCCAGCAGTTACTCGGCAGGGCAGCGGTATGGCTACACCTTC.

V and J are TRBV9 and TRBJ2-3; 10 nucleotides align to TRBD1. Germline CDR1 is SGDLS and CDR2 is YYNGEE. V dropped 4 bases and J dropped 3; count of bases not matched to a gene: 5. This CDR3 comprises 15 residues. CDR3 sequence reads: CASSSRQGATDTQYF. For the CDR3, the DNA is TGTGCCAGCAGCTCGAGACAGGGGGCGACAGATACGCAGTATTTT.

This chain connects TRBV19 to TRBJ2-3, with 12 nucleotides matching TRBD1. Germline V gene data show CDR1 as LNHDA and CDR2 as SQIVND (reference sequence). V lost 7 bases and J lost 2; bases outside the gene matches: 4. This CDR3 comprises 15 residues. The CDR3, as DNA: TGTGCCAGTACCTTGGGACAGGGGGCCACAGATACGCAGTATTTT. Translated: CASTLGQGATDTQYF. The variable domain in full, completed from reference TRBV19 and TRBJ2-3, reads DGGITQSPKYLFRKEGQNVTLSCEQNLNHDAMYWYRQDPGQGLRLIYYSQIVNDFQKGDIAEGYSVSREKKESFPLTVTSAQKNPTAFYLCASTLGQGATDTQYFGPGTRLTVL.

The genes are TRBV28 and TRBJ1-1; TRBD1 might be the D (6 bases). The CDR3 totals 16 residues. V was pared by 1 base and J by 1 base, with 13 bases between. Per the germline V gene, CDR1 is MDHEN and CDR2 is SYDVKM. CDR3 DNA: TGTGCCAGCAGTTTATATAGCCGGGGGGCGAACACTGAAGCTTTCTTT. It encodes CASSLYSRGANTEAFF.

The rearrangement links TRBV27 to TRBJ2-7; TRBD1 matches at 9 bases. Germline assignment: CDR1 MNHEY and CDR2 SMNVEV (reference sequence). J lost 4 bases, V lost 6 bases, and 4 bases had no gene match. This CDR3 is 13 amino acids long. CDR3 DNA sequence: TGTGCCAGCAGACAGGGGGCCGTTTACGAGCAGTACTTC. It encodes CASRQGAVYEQYF.

This rearrangement joins TRBV12-5 to TRBJ2-1, with no clear D. Trimming left V 3 bases short and J 8 bases short, with 2 bases between. This CDR3 has 10 residues. The germline V gene encodes CDR1 LGHNT and CDR2 FRNRAP. CDR3 sequence reads: CASGFYEQFF. Written as DNA, the CDR3 is TGTGCTAGTGGTTTCTATGAGCAGTTCTTC.

The chain's CDR3 is CASSPVGGRRLNTEAFF. CDR3 DNA sequence: TGCGCCAGCAGCCCCGTCGGCGGACGGAGGCTGAACACTGAAGCTTTCTTT. The chain has TRBV4-3 and TRBJ1-1; D remains unclear. Trimming removed 4 bases at V and 0 bases at J, with 18 bases between. The germline gives CDR1 LGHNA, CDR2 YSLEER. CDR3 size: 17 residues.

The chain has TRBV28 and TRBJ2-3; 13 bases align to TRBD2. CDR3 size: 14 residues. The V and J ends lost 11 bases and 3 bases, in that order; junction bases with no gene match: 5. Germline V gene lookup returns CDR1 MDHEN and CDR2 SYDVKM. Here the CDR3 reads CAGGLAGRTDTQYF. As DNA, the CDR3 is TGTGCCGGGGGACTAGCGGGAAGAACAGATACGCAGTATTTT. Together with reference TRBV28 and TRBJ2-3, the CDR3 gives the full variable domain: DVKVTQSSRYLVKRTGEKVFLECVQDMDHENMFWYRQDPGLGLRLIYFSYDVKMKEKGDIPEGYSVSREKKERFSLILESASTNQTSMYLCAGGLAGRTDTQYFGPGTRLTVL.

Written as DNA, the CDR3 is TGTGCCAGCAGCCCATCGCCCGAAACAGATACGCAGTATTTT. Translating it yields CASSPSPETDTQYF. The gene calls are TRBV5-4 and TRBJ2-3; D is undetermined. The V gene's germline CDR1 is SGHNT and CDR2 YYREEE (reference sequence). Trimming pared 4 bases from V and 3 bases from J, leaving 12 bases between. The CDR3 is 14 residues long.

The V call is TRBV2, the J call TRBJ1-5; D not certain. The CDR3 extends over 14 amino acids. Germline V gives CDR1 SNHLY, CDR2 FYNNEI. The germline V and J ends were trimmed by 11 bases and 4 bases, with 18 bases remaining between them. CDR3 protein: CASQQAVKNQPQHF. The CDR3 region has the DNA TGTGCCTCCCAACAAGCTGTTAAAAATCAGCCCCAGCATTTT. Based on the CDR3 plus reference TRBV2 and TRBJ1-5, the full variable domain is EPEVTQTPSHQVTQMGQEVILRCVPISNHLYFYWYRQILGQKVEFLVSFYNNEISEKSEIFDDQFSVERPDGSNFTLKIRSTKLEDSAMYFCASQQAVKNQPQHFGDGTRLSIL.

The chain links TRBV27 to TRBJ2-5; D gene uncertain. Germline CDR1 is MNHEY and CDR2 is SMNVEV (reference sequence). CDR3 size: 15 residues. V was pared by 6 bases and J by 2 bases, with 16 bases between. In DNA form, the CDR3 reads TGTGCCAGCAGGACGGTTTACAGTAGGCAAGAGACCCAGTACTTC. This gives the protein CASRTVYSRQETQYF.

The chain is built from TRBV2 and TRBJ2-1, with 11 bases matching TRBD2. The CDR3 has 15 amino acids. The ends lost 5 bases at V and 5 bases at J; junction bases unmatched: 5. Per the germline V gene, CDR1 is SNHLY and CDR2 is FYNNEI. CDR3 protein: CASSYLAGGNNEQFF. CDR3 sequence (DNA): TGTGCCAGCAGTTACCTAGCGGGAGGAAACAATGAGCAGTTCTTC.

This sequence joins TRBV18 and TRBJ1-1; a weak D match, TRBD1 (6 bases). CDR1 is KGHSH and CDR2 is LQKENI in the germline V gene. This CDR3 is 17 amino acids long. V lost 1 base to trimming and J lost 3 bases, with 18 bases between them. The CDR3 sequence is CASSPRATGREDTEAFF. The CDR3 coding sequence is TGTGCCAGCTCACCACGAGCAACAGGGCGGGAAGACACTGAAGCTTTCTTT.